These 6 T cell receptor beta chains were sequenced from one sample in a study of T cells in Graves' hyperthyroidism and ophthalmopathy. TCR beta CDR3 regions were amplified from RNA. First-round RT-PCR targeting the TCR CDR3 was performed with the HTBI primer set. TCRdb fed the multiplex PCR reads into MiXCR, producing one record per CDR3 protein. The sample shows 390,000 or so distinct CDR3 sequences, 14% to 15% of them seen only once. Sequencing was done on a sample of blood. These receptors were taken from a man aged 18 to 35 with Graves' ophthalmopathy.

This clonotype came up many times. The genes are TRBV6-1 and TRBJ2-7, with 9 bases that match TRBD1. The J segment lost 2 bases and the V segment lost 4 bases, leaving 3 bases of the junction unmatched. The germline CDR1 and CDR2 sequences are MNHNS and SASEGT. The CDR3 extends over 14 amino acids. CDR3 DNA sequence: TGTGCCAGCAGTGCTGGGACAGGGACCTACGAGCAGTACTTC. Its protein is CASSAGTGTYEQYF.

The chain recombines TRBV5-8 with TRBJ1-4; 10 positions agree with TRBD1. This CDR3 region has 17 residues. The junction had 5 bases not matched to a gene; V was cut back by 1 base and J by 2 bases. The V gene's germline CDR1 is SGHTS and CDR2 YDEGEE. The CDR3 loop is CASSLPGQGITNEKLFF. DNA of the CDR3: TGTGCCAGCAGCTTGCCGGGACAGGGGATTACTAATGAAAAACTGTTTTTT.

This clonotype was counted many times. The chain carries TRBV28 and TRBJ1-1; D not certain. This CDR3 spans 14 amino acids. Trimming cost V 1 base and J 0 bases, with 6 bases left between them. Germline-derived CDR1 and CDR2 are MDHEN and SYDVKM. The CDR3 here is CASSLFRLNTEAFF. CDR3 nucleotide sequence: TGTGCCAGCAGTTTATTCAGGCTGAACACTGAAGCTTTCTTT.

This clonotype was detected only a few times. The V call is TRBV5-4, the J call TRBJ2-5; the match to TRBD2 covers 13 bases. The germline V gene has CDR1 SGHNT and CDR2 YYREEE (reference sequence). The CDR3 covers 16 residues. The V gene end was trimmed by 4 bases and the J gene end by 0 bases; junction bases not matched to a gene: 3. For the CDR3, the DNA is TGTGCCAGCAGCCCCGGACTAGCGGGGGACCAAGAGACCCAGTACTTC. Protein sequence: CASSPGLAGDQETQYF.

This clonotype was counted many times. The genes are TRBV7-2 and TRBJ2-7; unclear D gene. CDR1 and CDR2 (germline): SGHTA, FQGNSA. V dropped 5 bases and J dropped 4 bases, with 9 bases sitting between them. The CDR3 is made up of 12 amino acids. The CDR3 nucleotides are TGTGCCAGCAGCCCATTACAGTACGAGCAGTACTTC. Residues: CASSPLQYEQYF.

This clonotype was recorded a few times. The genes are TRBV4-1 and TRBJ1-1; D is unresolved. Germline CDR1 MGHRA, CDR2 YSYEKL. The V and J ends lost 1 base and 2 bases respectively, with 11 bases between them. This CDR3 spans 15 amino acids. This CDR3 reads CASSQGSDGNTEAFF. The CDR3 bases are TGCGCCAGCAGCCAAGGGAGCGACGGAAACACTGAAGCTTTCTTT.